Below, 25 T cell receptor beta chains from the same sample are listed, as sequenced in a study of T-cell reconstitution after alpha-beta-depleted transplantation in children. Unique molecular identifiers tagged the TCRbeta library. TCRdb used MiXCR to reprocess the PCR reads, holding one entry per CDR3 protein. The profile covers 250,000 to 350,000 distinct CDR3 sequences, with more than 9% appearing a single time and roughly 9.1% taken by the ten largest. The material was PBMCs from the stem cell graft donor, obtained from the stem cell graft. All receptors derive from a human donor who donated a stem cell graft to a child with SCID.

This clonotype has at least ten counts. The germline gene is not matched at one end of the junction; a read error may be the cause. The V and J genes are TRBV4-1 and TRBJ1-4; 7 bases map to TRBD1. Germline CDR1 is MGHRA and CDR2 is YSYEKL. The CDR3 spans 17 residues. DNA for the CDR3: TGCGCCAGCAGCAAAGATACAGGGGCCCCAACTAATGAAAAACTGTTTTTT. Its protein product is CASSKDTGAPTNEKLFF.

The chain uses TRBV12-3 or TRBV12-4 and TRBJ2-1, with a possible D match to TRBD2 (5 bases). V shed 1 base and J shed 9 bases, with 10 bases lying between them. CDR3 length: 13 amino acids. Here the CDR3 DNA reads TGTGCCAGCAGTTTAGTTGAGGGAAGTGAGCAGTTCTTC. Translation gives CASSLVEGSEQFF.

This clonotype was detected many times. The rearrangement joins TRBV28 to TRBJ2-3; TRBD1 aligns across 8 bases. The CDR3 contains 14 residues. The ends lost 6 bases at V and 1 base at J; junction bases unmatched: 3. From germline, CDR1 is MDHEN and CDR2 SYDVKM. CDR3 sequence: CASRDRGGTDTQYF. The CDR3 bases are TGTGCCAGCAGAGACAGGGGTGGCACAGATACGCAGTATTTT.

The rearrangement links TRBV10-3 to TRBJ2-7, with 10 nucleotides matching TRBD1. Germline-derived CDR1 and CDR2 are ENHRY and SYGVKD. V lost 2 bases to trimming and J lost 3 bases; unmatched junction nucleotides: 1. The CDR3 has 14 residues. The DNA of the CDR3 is TGTGCCATCAGTGAGGGACAGGGGGTCTACGAGCAGTACTTC. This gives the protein CAISEGQGVYEQYF.

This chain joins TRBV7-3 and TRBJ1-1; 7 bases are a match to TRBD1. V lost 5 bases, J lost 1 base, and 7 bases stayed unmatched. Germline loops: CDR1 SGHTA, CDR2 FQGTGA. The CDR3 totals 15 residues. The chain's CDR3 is CASSPKGGGNTEAFF. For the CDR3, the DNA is TGTGCCAGCAGCCCCAAAGGGGGCGGGAACACTGAAGCTTTCTTT.

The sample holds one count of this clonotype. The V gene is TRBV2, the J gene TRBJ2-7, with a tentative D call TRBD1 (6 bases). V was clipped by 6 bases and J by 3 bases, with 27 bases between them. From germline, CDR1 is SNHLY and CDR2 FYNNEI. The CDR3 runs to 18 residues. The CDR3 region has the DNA TGTGCCAGCAGGACCGGGACAAGGCCCACCTATACCCTCTACGAGCAGTACTTC. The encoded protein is CASRTGTRPTYTLYEQYF.

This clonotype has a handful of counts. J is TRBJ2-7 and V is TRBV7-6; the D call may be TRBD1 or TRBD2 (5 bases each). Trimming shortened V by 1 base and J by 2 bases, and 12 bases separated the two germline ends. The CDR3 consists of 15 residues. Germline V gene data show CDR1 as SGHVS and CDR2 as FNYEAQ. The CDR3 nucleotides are TGTGCCAGCAGCTTAGTCGGGACGGCGACCTACGAGCAGTACTTC. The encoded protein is CASSLVGTATYEQYF.

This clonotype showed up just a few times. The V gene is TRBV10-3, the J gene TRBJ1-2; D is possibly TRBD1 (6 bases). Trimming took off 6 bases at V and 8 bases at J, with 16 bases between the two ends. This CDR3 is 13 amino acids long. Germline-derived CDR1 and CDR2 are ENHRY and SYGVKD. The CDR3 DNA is TGTGCCATCAGAAGGATGGGGGGCAGCGGCTACACCTTC. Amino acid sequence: CAIRRMGGSGYTF.

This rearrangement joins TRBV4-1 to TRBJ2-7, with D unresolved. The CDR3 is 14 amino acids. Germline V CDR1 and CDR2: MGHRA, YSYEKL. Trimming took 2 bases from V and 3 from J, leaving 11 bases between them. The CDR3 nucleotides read TGCGCCAGCAGCCAACATAATGACGACTACGAGCAGTACTTC. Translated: CASSQHNDDYEQYF.

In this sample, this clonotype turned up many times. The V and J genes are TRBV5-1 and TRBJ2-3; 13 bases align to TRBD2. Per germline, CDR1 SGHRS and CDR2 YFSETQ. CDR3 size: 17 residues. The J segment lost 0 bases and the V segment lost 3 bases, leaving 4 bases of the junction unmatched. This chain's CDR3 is CASSSGLAGSSTDTQYF. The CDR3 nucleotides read TGCGCCAGCAGCTCGGGACTAGCGGGGAGTAGCACAGATACGCAGTATTTT. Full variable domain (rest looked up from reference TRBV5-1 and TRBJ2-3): KAGVTQTPRYLIKTRGQQVTLSCSPISGHRSVSWYQQTPGQGLQFLFEYFSETQRNKGNFPGRFSGRQFSNSRSEMNVSTLELGDSALYLCASSSGLAGSSTDTQYFGPGTRLTVL.

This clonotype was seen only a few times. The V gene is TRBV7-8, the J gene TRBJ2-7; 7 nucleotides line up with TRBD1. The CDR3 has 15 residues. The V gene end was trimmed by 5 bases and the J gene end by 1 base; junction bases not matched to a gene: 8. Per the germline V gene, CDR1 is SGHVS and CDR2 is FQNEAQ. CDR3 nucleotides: TGTGCCAGCAGCCCAAGGAGACAGGGTTCCTACGAGCAGTACTTC. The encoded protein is CASSPRRQGSYEQYF.

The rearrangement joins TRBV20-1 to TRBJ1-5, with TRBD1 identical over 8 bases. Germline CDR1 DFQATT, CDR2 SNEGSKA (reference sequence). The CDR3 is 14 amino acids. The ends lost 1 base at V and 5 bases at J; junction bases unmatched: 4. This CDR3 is CSARGQGADQPQHF. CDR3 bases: TGCAGTGCTAGAGGGCAGGGGGCGGATCAGCCCCAGCATTTT.

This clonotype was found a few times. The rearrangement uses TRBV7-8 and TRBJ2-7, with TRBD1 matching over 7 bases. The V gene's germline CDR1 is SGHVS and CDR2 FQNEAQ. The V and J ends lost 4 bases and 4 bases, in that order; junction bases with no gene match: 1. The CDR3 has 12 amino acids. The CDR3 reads CASSWDRYEQYF. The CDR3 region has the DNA TGTGCCAGCAGCTGGGACAGATACGAGCAGTACTTC.

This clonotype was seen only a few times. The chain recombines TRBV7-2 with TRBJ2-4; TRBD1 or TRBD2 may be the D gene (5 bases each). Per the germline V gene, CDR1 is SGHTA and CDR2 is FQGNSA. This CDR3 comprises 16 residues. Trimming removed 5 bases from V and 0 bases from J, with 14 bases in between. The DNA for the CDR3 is TGTGCCAGCAGCCCCGCTGGGGACCTAGCCAAAAACATTCAGTACTTC. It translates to CASSPAGDLAKNIQYF.

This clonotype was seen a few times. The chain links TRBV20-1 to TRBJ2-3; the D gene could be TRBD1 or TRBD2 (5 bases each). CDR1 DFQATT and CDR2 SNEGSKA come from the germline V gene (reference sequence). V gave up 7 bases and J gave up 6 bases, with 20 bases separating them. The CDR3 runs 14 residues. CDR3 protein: CSGAQASWGDTQYF. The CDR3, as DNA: TGCAGTGGAGCGCAGGCTAGCTGGGGGGATACGCAGTATTTT.

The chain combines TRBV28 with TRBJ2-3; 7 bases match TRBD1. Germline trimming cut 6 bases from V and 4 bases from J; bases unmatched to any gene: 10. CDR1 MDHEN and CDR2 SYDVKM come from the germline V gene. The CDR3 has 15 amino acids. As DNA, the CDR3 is TGTGCCAGCAGACACGACAGGGACCCCGCAGATACGCAGTATTTT. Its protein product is CASRHDRDPADTQYF.

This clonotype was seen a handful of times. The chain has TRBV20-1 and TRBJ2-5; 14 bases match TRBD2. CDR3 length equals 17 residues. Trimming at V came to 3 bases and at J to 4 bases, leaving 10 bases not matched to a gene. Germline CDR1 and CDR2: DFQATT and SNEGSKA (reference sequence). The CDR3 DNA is TGCAGTGCTAGCTCAAGAACCGGGACTAGCGGGGGAGAGACCCAGTACTTC. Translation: CSASSRTGTSGGETQYF.

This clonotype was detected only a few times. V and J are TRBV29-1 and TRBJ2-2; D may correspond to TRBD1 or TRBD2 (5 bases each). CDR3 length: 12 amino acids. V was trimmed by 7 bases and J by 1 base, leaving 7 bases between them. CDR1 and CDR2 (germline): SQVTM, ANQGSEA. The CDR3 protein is CSAGGNTGELFF. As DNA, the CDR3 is TGCAGCGCTGGGGGGAACACCGGGGAGCTGTTTTTT.

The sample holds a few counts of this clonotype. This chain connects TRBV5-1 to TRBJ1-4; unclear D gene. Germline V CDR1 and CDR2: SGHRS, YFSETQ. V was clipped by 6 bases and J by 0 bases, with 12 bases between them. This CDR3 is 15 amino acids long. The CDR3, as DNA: TGCGCCAGCATTTCGATACCGTCAACTAATGAAAAACTGTTTTTT. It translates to CASISIPSTNEKLFF.

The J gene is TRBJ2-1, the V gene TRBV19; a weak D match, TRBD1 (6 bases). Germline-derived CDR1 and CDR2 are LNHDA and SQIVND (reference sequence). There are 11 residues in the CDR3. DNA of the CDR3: TGTGCAGCAGGGGCGCTCAATGAGCAGTTCTTC. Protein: CAAGALNEQFF.

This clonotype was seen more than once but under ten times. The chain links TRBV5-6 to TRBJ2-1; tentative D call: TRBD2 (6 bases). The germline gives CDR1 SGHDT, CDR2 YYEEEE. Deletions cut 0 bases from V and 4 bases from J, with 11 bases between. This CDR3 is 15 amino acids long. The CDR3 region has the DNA TGTGCCAGCAGCTTGGGTAGTAGCGGATACAATGAGCAGTTCTTC. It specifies CASSLGSSGYNEQFF.

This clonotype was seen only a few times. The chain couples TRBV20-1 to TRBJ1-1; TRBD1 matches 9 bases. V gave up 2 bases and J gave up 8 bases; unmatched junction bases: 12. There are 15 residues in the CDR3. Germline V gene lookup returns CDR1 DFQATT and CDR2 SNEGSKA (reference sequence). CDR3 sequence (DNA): TGCAGTGCTAGAACCCAGGGACAGGGTAGATCGGAAGCTTTCTTT. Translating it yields CSARTQGQGRSEAFF.

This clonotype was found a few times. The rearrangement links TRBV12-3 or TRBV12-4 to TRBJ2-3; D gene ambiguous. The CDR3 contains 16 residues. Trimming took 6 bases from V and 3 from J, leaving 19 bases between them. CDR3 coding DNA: TGTGCCAGCAGGAGCCTTCGGGCCGCAGCTACAGATACGCAGTATTTT. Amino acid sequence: CASRSLRAAATDTQYF.

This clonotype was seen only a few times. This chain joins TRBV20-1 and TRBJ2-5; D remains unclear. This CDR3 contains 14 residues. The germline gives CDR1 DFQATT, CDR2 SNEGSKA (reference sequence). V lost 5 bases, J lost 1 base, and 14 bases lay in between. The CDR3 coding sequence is TGCAGTGCTTCCCAACGGACGTTCCAAGAGACCCAGTACTTC. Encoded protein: CSASQRTFQETQYF.

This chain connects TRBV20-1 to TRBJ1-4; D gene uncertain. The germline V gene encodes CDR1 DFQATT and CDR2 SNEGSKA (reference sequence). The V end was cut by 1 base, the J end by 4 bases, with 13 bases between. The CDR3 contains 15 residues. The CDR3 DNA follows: TGCAGTGCTAGAGGTACCACGCAAGTTAATGAAAAACTGTTTTTT. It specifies CSARGTTQVNEKLFF.